The 21 T cell receptor beta chains in this list originate from one sample, sequenced in a study of regulatory and conventional T cells in RAG deficiency. TCRdb's table, derived via immunoSEQ multiplex PCR, lists solely in-frame clones and lacks some. The table has roughly 8,500 clones, approximately 93% seen once. Genomic DNA came from blood regulatory T cells gated CD4+ CD25-high CD127-low. The sample also formed part of further work on regulatory T cells. From that report: The PCR used 52 TRBV and 13 TRBJ primers.

Sequenced material: CD127- CD25+ CD4+ Tregs sorted from blood. Receptor source: a human donor in good health.

This clone showed up just a few times. The chain combines TRBV10-3 with TRBJ1-1, with 9 bases aligning to TRBD1. Trimming took 6 bases from V and 6 from J; bases not matched to a gene: 17. Looked up from germline, CDR1 is ENHRY and CDR2 is SYGVKD. The CDR3 is 17 amino acids. CDR3 loop: CAIRESYRGRRGAEAFF. As DNA, the CDR3 is TGTGCCATCAGAGAATCCTACAGGGGGCGGAGAGGCGCTGAAGCTTTCTTT.

This chain uses TRBV7-2 with TRBJ1-1; TRBD1 agrees at 8 bases. The CDR3 has 14 amino acids. The trim removed 4 bases at V and 1 base at J, leaving 2 bases unmatched. Germline-derived CDR1 and CDR2 are SGHTA and FQGNSA. The CDR3 loop is CASSSQGANTEAFF. The DNA for the CDR3 is TGTGCCAGCAGCTCGCAGGGGGCGAACACTGAAGCTTTCTTT.

In this sample, this clone turned up once. This CDR3 reads CASSPHKRVLTYNEQFF. Written as DNA, the CDR3 is TGTGCCAGCAGCCCCCATAAGAGGGTTCTAACCTACAATGAGCAGTTCTTC. V and J are TRBV7-9 and TRBJ2-1; the D gene is possibly TRBD2 (5 bases). Deletions cut 5 bases from V and 2 bases from J, with 19 bases between. CDR3 length equals 17 residues. Germline V lookup: CDR1 SEHNR, CDR2 FQNEAQ (reference sequence).

The chain couples TRBV5-3 to TRBJ1-5, with 8 positions matching TRBD1. TRBV5-3 is identified as an open reading frame with a role that is uncertain. V gave up 5 bases and J gave up 3 bases; unmatched junction bases: 13. The CDR3 sequence is 17 residues long. CDR3 loop: CARSKDGTGGFNQPQHF. The DNA of the CDR3 is TGTGCCAGAAGTAAAGATGGGACAGGAGGATTCAATCAGCCCCAGCATTTT.

J is TRBJ2-2 and V is TRBV5-1, with 8 bases matching TRBD1. V shed 1 base and J 2 bases; nucleotides not matched to a gene: 10. The V gene's germline CDR1 is SGHRS and CDR2 YFSETQ. CDR3 size: 18 residues. The CDR3 region has the DNA TGCGCCAGCAGCTTGAAGGCGACCGGGACAGGTAACACCGGGGAGCTGTTTTTT. Its protein product is CASSLKATGTGNTGELFF.

The gene calls are TRBV7-3 and TRBJ2-1; TRBD2 agrees at 9 bases. This CDR3 is 14 amino acids long. V shed 5 bases and J 9 bases; nucleotides not matched to a gene: 8. Germline V CDR1 and CDR2: SGHTA, FQGTGA. The chain's CDR3 is CASSPLAGATEQFF. CDR3 DNA: TGTGCCAGCAGCCCCTTAGCGGGAGCGACTGAGCAGTTCTTC.

The chain recombines TRBV7-9 with TRBJ1-1, with D possibly being TRBD1 (5 bases). The CDR3 sequence is 17 residues long. V was clipped by 3 bases and J by 0 bases, with 17 bases between them. Per the germline V gene, CDR1 is SEHNR and CDR2 is FQNEAQ (reference sequence). CDR3 nucleotides: TGTGCCAGCAGCTTGGGGGGGAGAACGACAGTGAACACTGAAGCTTTCTTT. This translates into CASSLGGRTTVNTEAFF. Using reference TRBV7-9 and TRBJ1-1 for the parts outside the CDR3, the full variable domain is DTGVSQNPRHKITKRGQNVTFRCDPISEHNRLYWYRQTLGQGPEFLTYFQNEAQLEKSRLLSDRFSAERPKGSFSTLEIQRTEQGDSAMYLCASSLGGRTTVNTEAFFGQGTRLTVV.

In DNA form, the CDR3 reads TGTGCCAGCTCACCACTCCCACAGGCTGAAGCCTACGAGCAGTACTTC. Protein product: CASSPLPQAEAYEQYF. This chain uses TRBV18 with TRBJ2-7; possible D gene TRBD1, 5 bases. Per germline, CDR1 KGHSH and CDR2 LQKENI. This CDR3 contains 16 residues. Trimming removed 1 base from V and 2 bases from J, with 15 bases in between. The full variable domain, rest sourced from reference TRBV18 and TRBJ2-7, is NAGVMQNPRHLVRRRGQEARLRCSPMKGHSHVYWYRQLPEEGLKFMVYLQKENIIDESGMPKERFSAEFPKEGPSILRIQQVVRGDSAAYFCASSPLPQAEAYEQYFGPGTRLTVT.

The chain is built from TRBV18 and TRBJ1-4; perhaps TRBD1 as D (5 bases). This CDR3 contains 14 residues. CDR1 is KGHSH, CDR2 LQKENI, per germline. V was clipped by 1 base and J by 4 bases, with 7 bases between them. The CDR3 DNA is TGTGCCAGCTCACCACGGGGCGGTAATGAAAAACTGTTTTTT. Protein: CASSPRGGNEKLFF.

CDR3 in DNA: TGTGCCAGCAGCTTTGGACAGGGCACAGATACGCAGTATTTT. Translating it yields CASSFGQGTDTQYF. V and J are TRBV7-9 and TRBJ2-3; TRBD1 matches 7 bases. V gave up 3 bases and J gave up 1 base; unmatched junction bases: 1. The CDR3 consists of 14 residues. Germline V gene data show CDR1 as SEHNR and CDR2 as FQNEAQ (reference sequence).

The chain recombines TRBV7-9 with TRBJ2-1; D perhaps matches TRBD2 (7 bases). Trimming took 9 bases from V and 2 from J, leaving 20 bases between them. CDR1 is SEHNR and CDR2 is FQNEAQ in the germline V gene (reference sequence). This CDR3 spans 16 amino acids. CDR3 in amino acids: CASDRTPGGTYNEQFF. The CDR3 DNA is TGTGCCAGTGACAGGACTCCCGGGGGGACCTACAATGAGCAGTTCTTC.

This clone appeared a single time. The rearrangement uses TRBV30 and TRBJ1-6; weak D call: TRBD1 (6 bases). Germline V lookup: CDR1 GTSNPN, CDR2 SVGIG (reference sequence). V shed 6 bases and J shed 8 bases, with 14 bases lying between them. The CDR3 length is 13 residues. As DNA, the CDR3 is TGTGCCTGCCAACCGTCAGGGGATTCACCCCTCCACTTT. This sequence encodes CACQPSGDSPLHF.

The chain combines TRBV5-1 with TRBJ1-6; the D gene is possibly TRBD1 (5 bases). The germline V gene has CDR1 SGHRS and CDR2 YFSETQ. V lost 6 bases to trimming and J lost 15 bases, with 13 bases between them. This CDR3 comprises 11 residues. CDR3: CASTMGGLLHF. CDR3 coding DNA: TGCGCCAGCACAATGGGGGGACTCCTCCACTTT. Together with reference TRBV5-1 and TRBJ1-6, the CDR3 gives the full variable domain: KAGVTQTPRYLIKTRGQQVTLSCSPISGHRSVSWYQQTPGQGLQFLFEYFSETQRNKGNFPGRFSGRQFSNSRSEMNVSTLELGDSALYLCASTMGGLLHFGNGTRLTVT.

This clone was seen only once. The genes are TRBV12-5 and TRBJ2-2, with D uncertain. Trimming removed 0 bases from V and 4 bases from J, with 15 bases in between. The CDR3 has 17 amino acids. Germline V gene data show CDR1 as LGHNT and CDR2 as FRNRAP. As DNA, the CDR3 is TGTGCTAGTGGTTTGGTTACCCTAGTACCGGGCACCGGGGAGCTGTTTTTT. It is translated as CASGLVTLVPGTGELFF.

This chain uses TRBV7-9 with TRBJ1-1, with 8 bases lining up with TRBD1. After removal of 2 bases from V and 4 bases from J, the junction contained 6 bases not matched to a gene. Germline CDR1 and CDR2: SEHNR and FQNEAQ (reference sequence). The CDR3 extends over 15 amino acids. CDR3 sequence: CASSLRTGTPTEAFF. The CDR3 DNA reads as TGTGCCAGCAGCTTAAGGACAGGGACCCCCACTGAAGCTTTCTTT.

The chain uses TRBV28 and TRBJ1-4; D remains unclear. The CDR3 sequence is 15 residues long. Per germline, CDR1 MDHEN and CDR2 SYDVKM. The germline V and J ends were trimmed by 1 base and 3 bases, with 9 bases remaining between them. The CDR3 is CASSLFASSNEKLFF. The CDR3 coding sequence is TGTGCCAGCAGTTTATTCGCGTCGTCTAATGAAAAACTGTTTTTT.

This clone was counted a single time. The V gene is TRBV5-1, the J gene TRBJ2-3; 8 bases map to TRBD1. CDR1 is SGHRS, CDR2 YFSETQ, per germline. With V trimmed by 4 bases and J by 6 bases, 13 bases remained unmatched. The CDR3 spans 16 residues. CDR3 in amino acids: CASSLSNDRGSDTQYF. The CDR3 nucleotides read TGCGCCAGCAGCCTCTCGAATGACAGGGGATCCGATACGCAGTATTTT. Looking up the rest from reference TRBV5-1 and TRBJ2-3 gives the full variable domain: KAGVTQTPRYLIKTRGQQVTLSCSPISGHRSVSWYQQTPGQGLQFLFEYFSETQRNKGNFPGRFSGRQFSNSRSEMNVSTLELGDSALYLCASSLSNDRGSDTQYFGPGTRLTVL.

V gene TRBV9 combines with J gene TRBJ1-1; D is possibly TRBD1 (5 bases). Germline V lookup: CDR1 SGDLS, CDR2 YYNGEE. The CDR3 covers 14 residues. V shed 3 bases and J shed 0 bases, with 9 bases lying between them. The CDR3 DNA follows: TGTGCCAGCAGCGCGCAGGGTTTGAACACTGAAGCTTTCTTT. Protein sequence: CASSAQGLNTEAFF.

This chain joins TRBV7-9 and TRBJ1-1; D unresolved. Germline values: CDR1 SEHNR, CDR2 FQNEAQ (reference sequence). The CDR3 covers 12 residues. The V end lost 6 bases, the J end lost 4 bases, and 9 bases lay between the germline ends. CDR3 bases: TGTGCCAGCAGGACGGGTGGCACTGAAGCTTTCTTT. As protein: CASRTGGTEAFF.

The CDR3 region is CASSPTGGDSYEQYF. The CDR3, as DNA: TGTGCCAGCAGCCCTACTGGCGGGGACTCCTACGAGCAGTACTTC. This chain connects TRBV7-3 to TRBJ2-7; maybe TRBD2 (6 bases). Trimming took 5 bases from V and 0 from J, leaving 14 bases between them. The CDR3 loop spans 15 amino acids. Germline lookup yields CDR1 SGHTA and CDR2 FQGTGA.

The chain links TRBV6-1 to TRBJ1-5; 8 bases agree with TRBD1. Germline assignment: CDR1 MNHNS and CDR2 SASEGT. CDR3 length: 15 amino acids. V was pared by 6 bases and J by 5 bases, with 9 bases of the junction left unmatched. This CDR3 is CASSISRGRDQPQHF. CDR3 in DNA: TGTGCCAGCAGCATTAGCAGGGGGCGCGATCAGCCCCAGCATTTT.